This TCR beta chain appears in the sequencing data of a study of vaccination and CD4 T cells after COVID-19. This clonotype has more than one count but fewer than ten. What it binds is unknown. The ends were cut back, 11 bases at V and 0 bases at J, with 14 bases in the middle. The CDR3 length is 14 residues. Germline loops: CDR1 MNHEY, CDR2 SMNVEV (reference sequence). Findings and limits, study-wide: From a median of roughly 20 to 40, SARS-CoV-2-reactive clonotypes increased, though not significantly.

The treatment is: roughly ten-day PBMC culture with coronavirus spike peptide pools or control peptides (ViraFEST assay). The Oncomine TCR Beta short-read assay generated sequence data from the DNA of cultured CD4+ T cells. Via MiXCR, TCRdb re-called the PCR reads, giving one row per CDR3 protein. The sample lists some 15,000 distinct CDR3 sequences, about a fifth occurring once. The specimen was CD4+ T cells from blood, cultured in vitro, collected before SARS-CoV-2 vaccination. This TCR was sampled from a human donor who received a COVID-19 vaccine. The chain combines TRBV27 with TRBJ2-1, with D possibly TRBD1 on 6 matching bases. The CDR3 spells CAASKGGSYNEQFF. The CDR3 DNA sequence: TGTGCCGCCTCAAAAGGGGGCTCCTACAATGAGCAGTTCTTC.